These T cell receptor beta chains were read from a single sample in a study of hypomethylating agent response in myelodysplastic syndrome. Generated by immunoSEQ multiplex PCR, the TCRdb table keeps only in-frame clones and is missing some. This sample has around 1,600 clones, with 86% found just once. Source: bone marrow, taken before or after starting hypomethylating agent treatment for myelodysplastic syndrome (not recorded which). The source of these receptors is a human donor with myelodysplastic syndrome. Both conserved end residues are part of each CDR3. The order of the fields is D gene, clone size, J gene, V gene, CDR3 protein, CDR3 DNA. The D gene is left open where the match is weak. Clone size is not always given. Where it is, it says once, few, many or a class for expanded clones.

d_call: TRBD1; clone_size: NA; j_call: TRBJ1-1; v_call: TRBV6-9; cdr3_aa: CASSYDRANTEAFF; cdr3_nt: TGTGCCAGCAGTTACGACAGGGCGAACACTGAAGCTTTCTTT
d_call: TRBD2; clone_size: once; j_call: TRBJ2-1; v_call: TRBV6-6; cdr3_aa: CASSSPTSGRTGEQFF; cdr3_nt: TGTGCCAGCAGTTCCCCGACTAGCGGGAGAACGGGCGAGCAGTTCTTC
d_call: TRBD1; clone_size: NA; j_call: TRBJ1-1; v_call: TRBV30; cdr3_aa: CAWSSWGGQHPEAFF; cdr3_nt: TGTGCCTGGAGTAGCTGGGGGGGACAGCACCCTGAAGCTTTCTTT
d_call: TRBD2; clone_size: NA; j_call: TRBJ2-1; v_call: TRBV6-5; cdr3_aa: CASSSPRTSGNNEQFF; cdr3_nt: TGTGCCAGCAGTTCCCCCAGGACTAGCGGCAACAATGAGCAGTTCTTC
d_call: TRBD1; clone_size: NA; j_call: TRBJ2-3; v_call: TRBV5-1; cdr3_aa: CASSPGQGGFASDTQYF; cdr3_nt: TGCGCCAGCAGCCCGGGACAGGGGGGCTTCGCATCCGATACGCAGTATTTT
d_call: NA; clone_size: NA; j_call: TRBJ2-3; v_call: TRBV7-2; cdr3_aa: CASNRPSTDTQYF; cdr3_nt: TGTGCCAGCAATCGCCCTAGCACAGATACGCAGTATTTT
d_call: NA; clone_size: NA; j_call: TRBJ1-5; v_call: TRBV7-3; cdr3_aa: CASSRGTGRNQPQHF; cdr3_nt: TGTGCCAGCAGCCGAGGAACAGGCCGCAATCAGCCCCAGCATTTT
d_call: TRBD1; clone_size: NA; j_call: TRBJ2-3; v_call: TRBV30; cdr3_aa: CALDRASTDTQYF; cdr3_nt: TGTGCCCTCGACAGGGCCAGCACAGATACGCAGTATTTT
d_call: NA; clone_size: NA; j_call: TRBJ1-5; v_call: TRBV4-2; cdr3_aa: CASSQGQPNQPQHF; cdr3_nt: TGTGCCAGCAGCCAAGGACAGCCTAATCAGCCCCAGCATTTT
d_call: TRBD1; clone_size: NA; j_call: TRBJ2-3; v_call: TRBV19; cdr3_aa: CASKTGETQYF; cdr3_nt: TGTGCCAGCAAGACAGGGGAGACGCAGTATTTT
d_call: NA; clone_size: NA; j_call: TRBJ2-2; v_call: TRBV2; cdr3_aa: CASSPSTNTGELFF; cdr3_nt: TGTGCCAGCAGTCCCTCCACGAACACCGGGGAGCTGTTTTTT
d_call: NA; clone_size: NA; j_call: TRBJ2-7; v_call: TRBV2; cdr3_aa: CASSEGSDYFMAEPFYEQYF; cdr3_nt: TGTGCCAGCAGTGAGGGGTCGGACTACTTTATGGCCGAGCCCTTCTACGAGCAGTACTTC
d_call: NA; clone_size: NA; j_call: TRBJ1-4; v_call: TRBV18; cdr3_aa: CASSPRQTNEKLFF; cdr3_nt: TGTGCCAGCTCACCCCGACAGACGAATGAAAAACTGTTTTTT
d_call: NA; clone_size: NA; j_call: TRBJ2-7; v_call: TRBV19; cdr3_aa: CASSIVGDYEQYF; cdr3_nt: TGTGCCAGTAGTATAGTGGGGGACTACGAGCAGTACTTC
d_call: NA; clone_size: NA; j_call: TRBJ2-3; v_call: TRBV7-2; cdr3_aa: CASSSARGTDTQYF; cdr3_nt: TGTGCCAGCAGCTCGGCGAGAGGCACAGATACGCAGTATTTT
d_call: NA; clone_size: NA; j_call: TRBJ2-7; v_call: TRBV9; cdr3_aa: CASSVDNSYEQYF; cdr3_nt: TGTGCCAGCAGCGTTGACAATTCCTACGAGCAGTACTTC
d_call: NA; clone_size: NA; j_call: TRBJ2-3; v_call: TRBV4-2; cdr3_aa: CASSHDLGGAGDTQYF; cdr3_nt: TGTGCCAGCAGCCATGACCTCGGCGGGGCGGGAGATACGCAGTATTTT
d_call: NA; clone_size: NA; j_call: TRBJ2-2; v_call: TRBV9; cdr3_aa: CASSVEGLRGGELFF; cdr3_nt: TGTGCCAGCAGCGTAGAGGGACTTAGGGGCGGGGAGCTGTTTTTT
d_call: NA; clone_size: NA; j_call: TRBJ1-1; v_call: TRBV19; cdr3_aa: CASSAGVFNTEAFF; cdr3_nt: TGTGCCAGTAGTGCAGGGGTGTTCAACACCGAAGCTTTCTTT
d_call: NA; clone_size: NA; j_call: TRBJ2-2; v_call: TRBV10-3; cdr3_aa: CAISESLRDGELFF; cdr3_nt: TGTGCCATCAGTGAGTCCCTAAGGGACGGGGAGCTGTTTTTT
d_call: TRBD2; clone_size: once; j_call: TRBJ2-5; v_call: TRBV9; cdr3_aa: CASSVTSGVQETQYF; cdr3_nt: TGTGCCAGCAGCGTAACTAGCGGGGTCCAAGAGACCCAGTACTTC
d_call: NA; clone_size: once; j_call: TRBJ1-1; v_call: TRBV29-1; cdr3_aa: CSAKGGGFTEAFF; cdr3_nt: TGCAGCGCCAAGGGTGGGGGCTTCACTGAAGCTTTCTTT
d_call: NA; clone_size: NA; j_call: TRBJ1-4; v_call: TRBV7-9; cdr3_aa: CASSQTRGVDEKLFF; cdr3_nt: TGTGCCAGCAGCCAAACGCGGGGGGTAGACGAAAAACTGTTTTTT
d_call: NA; clone_size: NA; j_call: TRBJ1-3; v_call: TRBV30; cdr3_aa: CAWRHGVNTIYF; cdr3_nt: TGTGCCTGGAGGCATGGGGTAAACACCATATATTTT
d_call: TRBD1; clone_size: NA; j_call: TRBJ2-5; v_call: TRBV2; cdr3_aa: CASSYRDRGSETQYF; cdr3_nt: TGTGCCAGCAGTTACCGGGACAGGGGTTCAGAGACCCAGTACTTC
d_call: NA; clone_size: NA; j_call: TRBJ2-2; v_call: TRBV9; cdr3_aa: CASSPREDTNTGELFF; cdr3_nt: TGTGCCAGCAGCCCCCGGGAAGATACGAACACCGGGGAGCTGTTTTTT
d_call: NA; clone_size: NA; j_call: TRBJ2-1; v_call: TRBV4-2; cdr3_aa: CASSQESGFQYNEQFF; cdr3_nt: TGTGCCAGCAGCCAAGAGAGCGGGTTCCAGTACAATGAGCAGTTCTTC
d_call: NA; clone_size: NA; j_call: TRBJ1-5; v_call: TRBV19; cdr3_aa: CASSRLSPVTDQPQHF; cdr3_nt: TGTGCCAGTAGTAGACTATCACCGGTGACTGATCAGCCCCAGCATTTT
d_call: NA; clone_size: NA; j_call: TRBJ1-1; v_call: TRBV10-3; cdr3_aa: CAISDSGLRTEAFF; cdr3_nt: TGTGCCATCAGTGATTCAGGTTTAAGGACTGAAGCTTTCTTT
d_call: NA; clone_size: NA; j_call: TRBJ1-1; v_call: TRBV2; cdr3_aa: CASNPPVGSQAFF; cdr3_nt: TGTGCCAGCAATCCCCCCGTGGGCAGCCAAGCTTTCTTT
d_call: TRBD2; clone_size: NA; j_call: TRBJ2-3; v_call: TRBV9; cdr3_aa: CASSASGGAGDTQYF; cdr3_nt: TGTGCCAGCAGCGCTAGCGGGGGGGCCGGAGATACGCAGTATTTT
d_call: NA; clone_size: NA; j_call: TRBJ1-3; v_call: TRBV7-9; cdr3_aa: CASIPGGARGNTIYF; cdr3_nt: TGTGCCAGCATCCCCGGCGGGGCCAGGGGCAACACCATATATTTT
d_call: NA; clone_size: NA; j_call: TRBJ2-2; v_call: TRBV30; cdr3_aa: CAWTGWGTGELFF; cdr3_nt: TGTGCCTGGACGGGGTGGGGCACCGGGGAGCTGTTTTTT
d_call: NA; clone_size: NA; j_call: TRBJ2-1; v_call: TRBV29-1; cdr3_aa: CSATSSYNEQFF; cdr3_nt: TGCAGCGCGACTAGTTCCTACAATGAGCAGTTCTTC
d_call: TRBD1; clone_size: NA; j_call: TRBJ2-5; v_call: TRBV6-5; cdr3_aa: CASSYKRTGRETQYF; cdr3_nt: TGTGCCAGCAGTTACAAAAGGACAGGGAGAGAGACCCAGTACTTC
d_call: TRBD1; clone_size: few; j_call: TRBJ2-5; v_call: TRBV9; cdr3_aa: CASSQDRGRETQYF; cdr3_nt: TGTGCCAGCAGCCAGGACAGGGGGCGTGAGACCCAGTACTTC
d_call: TRBD1; clone_size: NA; j_call: TRBJ1-3; v_call: TRBV11-1; cdr3_aa: CASSRQGSGNTIYF; cdr3_nt: TGTGCCAGCAGTCGACAGGGAAGTGGAAACACCATATATTTT
d_call: TRBD1; clone_size: NA; j_call: TRBJ1-2; v_call: TRBV5-1; cdr3_aa: CASRTRTGANEGGYTF; cdr3_nt: TGCGCCAGCAGAACCCGGACAGGGGCGAATGAAGGCGGCTACACCTTC
d_call: TRBD1; clone_size: NA; j_call: TRBJ1-2; v_call: TRBV2; cdr3_aa: CASSEARDRARGYTF; cdr3_nt: TGTGCCAGCAGTGAAGCCCGGGACAGGGCGCGGGGCTACACCTTC
d_call: TRBD1; clone_size: NA; j_call: TRBJ1-1; v_call: TRBV6-6; cdr3_aa: CASSYDRANTEAFF; cdr3_nt: TGTGCCAGCAGTTACGACAGGGCGAACACTGAAGCTTTCTTT
d_call: NA; clone_size: NA; j_call: TRBJ2-5; v_call: TRBV19; cdr3_aa: CASTASRQETQYF; cdr3_nt: TGTGCCAGTACAGCGAGCCGCCAAGAGACCCAGTACTTC
d_call: NA; clone_size: NA; j_call: TRBJ2-4; v_call: TRBV6-1; cdr3_aa: CASSEEGRGNIQYF; cdr3_nt: TGTGCCAGCAGTGAAGAGGGCAGGGGAAACATTCAGTACTTC
d_call: NA; clone_size: NA; j_call: TRBJ1-5; v_call: TRBV6-5; cdr3_aa: CASSASNQPQHF; cdr3_nt: TGTGCCAGCAGTGCGAGCAATCAGCCCCAGCATTTT
d_call: TRBD1; clone_size: NA; j_call: TRBJ1-1; v_call: TRBV5-1; cdr3_aa: CASSQEGANTEAFF; cdr3_nt: TGCGCCAGCAGCCAGGAGGGGGCGAACACTGAAGCTTTCTTT
d_call: TRBD1; clone_size: NA; j_call: TRBJ1-4; v_call: TRBV30; cdr3_aa: CASRDRNNEKLFF; cdr3_nt: TGTGCCTCACGGGACAGGAATAATGAAAAACTGTTTTTT
d_call: NA; clone_size: NA; j_call: TRBJ2-3; v_call: TRBV11-2; cdr3_aa: CASSSGAEDTQYF; cdr3_nt: TGTGCCAGCAGCTCAGGAGCGGAAGATACGCAGTATTTT
d_call: NA; clone_size: NA; j_call: TRBJ1-2; v_call: TRBV18; cdr3_aa: CASSHRDTVSYGYTF; cdr3_nt: TGTGCCAGCTCGCACCGGGACACTGTAAGCTATGGCTACACCTTC
d_call: NA; clone_size: NA; j_call: TRBJ2-5; v_call: TRBV15; cdr3_aa: CATSSVGGETQYF; cdr3_nt: TGTGCCACCAGCAGCGTTGGGGGAGAGACCCAGTACTTC
d_call: TRBD1; clone_size: hyperexpanded; j_call: TRBJ1-1; v_call: TRBV4-2; cdr3_aa: CASSPTGGRDEAFF; cdr3_nt: TGTGCCAGCAGCCCGACAGGGGGGCGAGATGAAGCTTTCTTT
d_call: NA; clone_size: once; j_call: TRBJ2-5; v_call: TRBV7-2; cdr3_aa: CASGITEETQYF; cdr3_nt: TGTGCCAGCGGCATCACTGAAGAGACCCAGTACTTC
d_call: TRBD1; clone_size: few; j_call: TRBJ1-2; v_call: TRBV6-1; cdr3_aa: CATRQGGTRDGYTF; cdr3_nt: TGTGCCACCAGACAGGGGGGAACACGAGATGGCTACACCTTC
d_call: NA; clone_size: NA; j_call: TRBJ2-1; v_call: TRBV7-7; cdr3_aa: CASSRTPGGEQFF; cdr3_nt: TGTGCCAGCAGCCGGACTCCCGGGGGAGAGCAGTTCTTC
d_call: NA; clone_size: NA; j_call: TRBJ1-1; v_call: TRBV12-5; cdr3_aa: CASGPNYEAEAFF; cdr3_nt: TGTGCTAGTGGTCCCAATTATGAGGCTGAAGCTTTCTTT